What follows are 9 T cell receptor beta chains derived from one specimen sequenced in a study of blood T cell repertoires in COVID-19. Generated by immunoSEQ multiplex PCR, the TCRdb table keeps only in-frame clones and is missing some. The top ten clones hold roughly an eighth of a sample with around 170,000 clones, more than 70% of them seen once. Material for sequencing was peripheral blood. The source of these receptors is a young man with active or convalescent COVID-19.

The rearrangement uses TRBV3-1 (or the pseudogene TRBV3-2) and TRBJ1-5, with D perhaps matching TRBD1 (5 bases). CDR3 length: 18 amino acids. Looked up from germline, CDR1 is LGHDT and CDR2 is YNNKEL (reference sequence). V lost 4 bases and J 0 bases, leaving 19 bases between the germline ends. CDR3 in amino acids: CASSPSGRVWDSNQPQHF. DNA of the CDR3: TGTGCCAGCAGCCCCTCGGGCAGGGTATGGGATAGCAATCAGCCCCAGCATTTT.

The chain combines TRBV19 with TRBJ2-5, with TRBD1 matching over 7 bases. CDR3 length: 15 amino acids. After removal of 4 bases from V and 2 bases from J, the junction contained 7 bases not matched to a gene. The germline V gene encodes CDR1 LNHDA and CDR2 SQIVND (reference sequence). CDR3 DNA sequence: TGTGCCAGTAGTAAAACAGGGGCCCCTCAAGAGACCCAGTACTTC. Translated, it gives CASSKTGAPQETQYF.

The CDR3 DNA follows: TGTGCCAGCAGCTGGGGCCACGAGCAGTACTTC. Translated: CASSWGHEQYF. The rearrangement joins TRBV7-2 to TRBJ2-7; D might be TRBD1 (5 bases). Germline loops: CDR1 SGHTA, CDR2 FQGNSA. V was clipped by 4 bases and J by 5 bases, with 6 bases between them. This CDR3 is 11 amino acids long.

The rearrangement joins TRBV7-2 to TRBJ2-3; 13 bases are shared with TRBD2. CDR3 size: 16 residues. Germline values: CDR1 SGHTA, CDR2 FQGNSA. Losses at the gene ends were 5 bases for V and 1 base for J; bases not matched to a gene: 3. The CDR3 DNA follows: TGTGCCAGCAGCCCCGGGACTAGCGGGGGCACAGATACGCAGTATTTT. As protein: CASSPGTSGGTDTQYF.

This clone was seen only a few times. The sample carries other DNA sequences with the same CDR3. The chain joins TRBV11-3 to TRBJ2-1, with D maybe TRBD1 (6 bases). The CDR3 covers 13 residues. The germline V and J ends were trimmed by 4 bases and 4 bases, with 8 bases remaining between them. From germline, CDR1 is SGHNT and CDR2 YENEEA. The CDR3 sequence: CASSSQGYNEQFF. The CDR3 nucleotides are TGTGCCAGCAGCTCCCAGGGGTACAATGAGCAGTTCTTC.

This chain links TRBV29-1 with TRBJ2-7; 8 nucleotides align to TRBD1. Germline CDR1 SQVTM, CDR2 ANQGSEA. CDR3 size: 15 residues. V lost 0 bases to trimming and J lost 5 bases; unmatched junction nucleotides: 9. DNA of the CDR3: TGCAGCGTTGAAGATCGCCCAGGGGGCATAAACGAGCAGTACTTC. Translated, it gives CSVEDRPGGINEQYF.

The genes are TRBV24-1 and TRBJ2-3; 9 bases fit TRBD1. The germline gives CDR1 KGHDR, CDR2 SFDVKD. The CDR3 has 15 amino acids. V dropped 4 bases and J dropped 5; count of bases not matched to a gene: 6. CDR3 DNA sequence: TGTGCCACCAGTGACAACAGGGGGCGGCAAGATACGCAGTATTTT. It encodes CATSDNRGRQDTQYF.

This chain connects TRBV30 to TRBJ2-1; 12 bases agree with TRBD2. V gave up 2 bases and J gave up 13 bases; unmatched junction bases: 9. This CDR3 spans 14 amino acids. CDR1 GTSNPN and CDR2 SVGIG come from the germline V gene (reference sequence). DNA of the CDR3: TGTGCCTGGAGTTCCCTGACTAGCGGGAGTCCCCAGTTCTTC. Encoded protein: CAWSSLTSGSPQFF. Using reference TRBV30 and TRBJ2-1 for the parts outside the CDR3, the full variable domain is SQTIHQWPATLVQPVGSPLSLECTVEGTSNPNLYWYRQAAGRGLQLLFYSVGIGQISSEVPQNLSASRPQDRQFILSSKKLLLSDSGFYLCAWSSLTSGSPQFFGPGTRLTVL.

This clone was counted a single time. The chain is built from TRBV21-1 and TRBJ1-5; the table's D call TRBD1 went unverified against the DNA. TRBV21-1 is flagged as a pseudogene. There are 15 residues in the CDR3. The CDR3 protein is CASSGQGGGNQPQHF. CDR3 bases: TGTGCCAGCAGCGGACAGGGTGGGGGCAATCAGCCCCAGCATTTT.